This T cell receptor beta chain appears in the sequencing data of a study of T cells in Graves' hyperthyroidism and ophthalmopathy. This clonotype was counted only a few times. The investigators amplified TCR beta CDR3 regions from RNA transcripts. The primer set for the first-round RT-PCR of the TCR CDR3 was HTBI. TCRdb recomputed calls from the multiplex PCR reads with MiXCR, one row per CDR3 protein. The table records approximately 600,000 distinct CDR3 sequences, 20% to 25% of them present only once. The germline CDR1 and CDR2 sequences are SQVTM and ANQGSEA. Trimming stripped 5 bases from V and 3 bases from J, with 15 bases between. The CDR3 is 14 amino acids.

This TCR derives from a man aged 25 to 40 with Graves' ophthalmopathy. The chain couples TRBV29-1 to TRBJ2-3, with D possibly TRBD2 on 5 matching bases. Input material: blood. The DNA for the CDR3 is TGCAGCGTTTCCCCGAGGGAAAGGACAGATACGCAGTATTTT. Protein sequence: CSVSPRERTDTQYF.